The source of this T cell receptor (beta chain) is a study of T cell clonality in common variable immunodeficiency. V was clipped by 5 bases and J by 4 bases; unmatched bases: 6. Germline CDR1 is SGHTA and CDR2 is FQGNSA. CDR3 length: 14 amino acids. Points from the study as a whole: Fewer deletions and N-nucleotide insertions were reportedly seen in common variable immunodeficiency TCR beta sequences. Compared with healthy controls, CVID subjects showed increased TCRbeta clonality, mostly in about a third.

Repertoires were generated with immunoSEQ multiplex PCR, while TCRdb's copy carries only in-frame clones and drops some. The counts give under 25,000 clones, none of them seen only once; approximately 26% is held by the top ten. CVID meant reduced serum IgG, IgA and/or IgM plus specific antibody deficiency. Of CVID subjects, about 14 were female and roughly 30 male, mean age roughly 37. Donors gave 5 to 8 ml heparinized peripheral whole blood. To note about this clone: What it binds is not known. The CDR3 is cut off 3 residues early in the read; its end comes from the germline J gene.

This TCR was recovered from a human donor with common variable immunodeficiency. Sequenced material: peripheral blood mononuclear cells. This rearrangement joins TRBV7-2 to TRBJ2-3; 7 nucleotides line up with TRBD2. The CDR3: CASSPTAGADTQYF. CDR3 DNA, as far as it was read: TGTGCCAGCAGCCCCACTGCGGGGGCAGATACG.